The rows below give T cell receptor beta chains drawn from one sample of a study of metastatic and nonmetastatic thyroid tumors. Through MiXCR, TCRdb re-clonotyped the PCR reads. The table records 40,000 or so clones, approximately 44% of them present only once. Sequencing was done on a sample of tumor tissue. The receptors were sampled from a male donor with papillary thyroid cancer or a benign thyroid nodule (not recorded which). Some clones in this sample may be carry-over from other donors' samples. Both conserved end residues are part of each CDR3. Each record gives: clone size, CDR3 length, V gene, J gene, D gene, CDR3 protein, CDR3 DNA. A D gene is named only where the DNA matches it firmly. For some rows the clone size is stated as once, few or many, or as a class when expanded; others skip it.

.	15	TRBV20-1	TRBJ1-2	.	CSARDEGRTARGYTF	TGCAGTGCTAGAGATGAAGGAAGGACCGCCAGAGGCTACACCTTC
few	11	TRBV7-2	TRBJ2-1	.	CASSGGRKQFF	TGTGCCAGCAGCGGGGGACGCAAGCAGTTCTTC
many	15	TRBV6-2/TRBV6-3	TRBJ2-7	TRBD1	CASRGLGQVSYEQYF	TGTGCCAGCAGGGGACTGGGACAGGTTTCCTACGAGCAGTACTTC
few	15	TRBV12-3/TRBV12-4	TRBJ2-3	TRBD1	CASSPGTGGEDTQYF	TGTGCCAGCAGTCCCGGGACAGGGGGCGAAGATACGCAGTATTTT
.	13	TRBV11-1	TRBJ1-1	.	CASSFVGYGEAFF	TGTGCCAGCAGCTTTGTAGGGTATGGTGAAGCTTTCTTT
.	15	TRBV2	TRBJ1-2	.	CASSDVRGFAYGYTF	TGTGCCAGCAGTGACGTAAGGGGTTTCGCCTATGGCTACACCTTC
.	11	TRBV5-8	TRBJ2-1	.	CASSHLNEQFF	TGTGCCAGCAGCCACCTCAATGAGCAGTTCTTC
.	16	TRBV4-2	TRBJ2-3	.	CASRPLGTERADTQYF	TGTGCCAGCAGGCCTTTGGGGACGGAAAGAGCAGATACGCAGTATTTT
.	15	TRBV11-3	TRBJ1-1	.	CASSIPQGMNTEAFF	TGTGCCAGCAGCATCCCCCAGGGAATGAACACTGAAGCTTTCTTT
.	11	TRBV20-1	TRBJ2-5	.	CSATAQETQYF	TGCAGTGCAACCGCTCAAGAGACCCAGTACTTC
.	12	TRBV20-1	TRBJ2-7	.	CSASQVDYEQYF	TGCAGTGCTAGCCAGGTCGACTACGAGCAGTACTTC
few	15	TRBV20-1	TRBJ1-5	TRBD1	CSARVQGRGNQPQHF	TGCAGTGCTAGAGTACAGGGGAGAGGCAATCAGCCCCAGCATTTT
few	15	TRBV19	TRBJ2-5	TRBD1	CASSITQGSRETQYF	TGTGCCAGTAGTATTACACAGGGGAGTCGAGAGACCCAGTACTTC
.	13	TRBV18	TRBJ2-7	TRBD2	CASSRSGGYEQYF	TGTGCCAGCTCACGTAGCGGGGGATACGAGCAGTACTTC
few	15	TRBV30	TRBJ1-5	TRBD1	CAWSHMTGGNQPQHF	TGTGCCTGGAGCCATATGACAGGGGGCAATCAGCCCCAGCATTTT
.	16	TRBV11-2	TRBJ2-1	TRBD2	CASSLDGAGGPYEQFF	TGTGCCAGCAGCTTAGATGGGGCGGGAGGGCCGTATGAGCAGTTCTTC
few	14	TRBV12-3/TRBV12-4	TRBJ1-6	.	CASSLYSSNSPLHF	TGTGCCAGCAGCCTCTACAGCTCTAATTCACCCCTCCACTTT
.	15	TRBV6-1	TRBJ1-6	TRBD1	CASSKKLTGSSPLHF	TGTGCCAGCAGTAAAAAGTTGACAGGGAGTTCACCCCTCCACTTT
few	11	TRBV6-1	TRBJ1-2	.	CASRQSGGYTF	TGTGCCAGCAGACAGTCCGGTGGCTACACCTTC
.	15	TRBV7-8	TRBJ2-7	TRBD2	CASSLGLAESAEQYF	TGTGCCAGCAGCTTAGGACTAGCGGAGAGCGCCGAGCAGTACTTC
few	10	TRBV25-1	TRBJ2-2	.	CASSSGELFF	TGTGCCAGCAGTTCCGGGGAGCTGTTTTTT
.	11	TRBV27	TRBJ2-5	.	CASSLGETQYF	TGTGCCAGCAGTTTGGGAGAGACCCAGTACTTC
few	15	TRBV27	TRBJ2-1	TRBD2	CASSSSSGYYNEQFF	TGTGCCAGCAGTTCCTCTAGCGGGTACTACAATGAGCAGTTCTTC
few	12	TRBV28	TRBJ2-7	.	CASSLRRVEQYF	TGTGCCAGCAGTTTACGCCGGGTTGAGCAGTACTTC
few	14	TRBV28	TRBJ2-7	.	CASKDRFSSYEQYF	TGTGCCAGCAAAGATCGGTTTAGCTCCTACGAGCAGTACTTC
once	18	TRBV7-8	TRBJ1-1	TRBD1	CASSRLGRGREINTEAFF	TGTGCCAGCAGCCGACTGGGGAGGGGGCGAGAGATTAACACTGAAGCTTTCTTT
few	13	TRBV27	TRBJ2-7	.	CASSLQSSYEQYF	TGTGCCAGCAGTTTGCAGAGCTCCTACGAGCAGTATTTC
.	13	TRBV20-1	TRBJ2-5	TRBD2	CSALGGIQETQYF	TGCAGTGCTCTGGGAGGGATCCAAGAGACCCAGTACTTC